This T cell receptor beta chain is drawn from a study of blood T cell repertoires in COVID-19. For the study at large: Recovered status applied to Cohort 3 donors who had two consecutive negative PCRs. It also applied to those with clearance or with symptom resolution. Sites in the United States, Italy and Spain provided acute and convalescent COVID-19 samples. T cells, B-cell-depleted T cells, or PBMCs supplied cDNA or gDNA.

Details on this clone: The identical CDR3 is also encoded by other nucleotide sequences in the sample.

In the authors' workflow: Reference gene primer amplification yielded estimated nucleated cell counts. Produced via immunoSEQ multiplex PCR; TCRdb's table is partial and in-frame only. The DNA gave D and trimming, while V, J and clone size come from that table. The sample contains about 230,000 clones, approximately 87% of which appear only once. This CDR3 is 14 amino acids long. Germline V gene data show CDR1 as GTSNPN and CDR2 as SVGIG (reference sequence). Trimming took 2 bases from V and 7 from J; bases not matched to a gene: 3. The rearrangement links TRBV30 to TRBJ1-6; the match to TRBD1 covers 9 bases. Sequencing was carried out using PBMCs or T cells enriched from blood (not recorded which). This sequence was found in a woman in her fifties or sixties in a cohort exposed to, infected with or recovered from COVID-19 (not recorded which). The CDR3 bases are TGTGCCTGGAGTCGGGACAGGGTGAATTCACCCCTCCACTTT. Translation gives CAWSRDRVNSPLHF.